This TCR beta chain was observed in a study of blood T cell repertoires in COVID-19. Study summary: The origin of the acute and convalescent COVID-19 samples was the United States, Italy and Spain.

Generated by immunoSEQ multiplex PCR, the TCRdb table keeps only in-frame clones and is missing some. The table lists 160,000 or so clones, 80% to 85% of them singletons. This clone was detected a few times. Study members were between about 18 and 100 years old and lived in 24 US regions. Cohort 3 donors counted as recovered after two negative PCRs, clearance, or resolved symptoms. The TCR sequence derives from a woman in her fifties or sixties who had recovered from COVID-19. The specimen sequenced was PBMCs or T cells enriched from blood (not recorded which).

The CDR3 sequence: CATSRDIETQYF. In DNA form, the CDR3 reads TGTGCCACCAGCAGAGATATTGAGACCCAGTACTTC. This chain links TRBV15 with TRBJ2-5; D is unresolved. Per the germline V gene, CDR1 is LNHNV and CDR2 is YYDKDF (reference sequence). The CDR3 totals 12 residues. The V gene lost 0 bases and the J gene lost 5 bases, with 4 bases spanning the gap.